These T cell receptor beta chains were read from a single sample in a study of T-cell reconstitution after alpha-beta-depleted transplantation in children. TCRdb reprocessed the PCR reads via MiXCR and lists one record per CDR3 protein. Of more than 200,000 distinct CDR3 sequences in the sample, approximately 9.7% are singletons; the top ten hold approximately 5.4%. The source was PBMCs from the stem cell graft donor, collected from the stem cell graft. The receptors derive from a human donor who donated a stem cell graft to a child with SCID. CDR3s include the opening cysteine and the closing phenylalanine or tryptophan. A D gene is named only where the DNA matches it firmly. Expanded clones are given a class, and other clones once, few, many or no size at all.

D,V,size,J,CDR3,DNA
-,TRBV4-1,many,TRBJ1-1,CASSQAGASEAFF,TGCGCCAGCAGCCAAGCCGGGGCGAGTGAAGCTTTCTTT
TRBD1,TRBV12-3/TRBV12-4,many,TRBJ1-5,CASSYSRGLWNQPQHF,TGTGCCAGCAGCTACTCCAGGGGGCTGTGGAATCAGCCCCAGCATTTT
-,TRBV6-2/TRBV6-3,-,TRBJ1-6,CASRRPDSPLHF,TGTGCCAGCAGAAGACCTGATTCACCCCTCCACTTT
-,TRBV5-6,many,TRBJ2-5,CASSLDRRETQYF,TGTGCCAGCAGCTTGGACCGTAGAGAGACCCAGTACTTC
-,TRBV12-3/TRBV12-4,many,TRBJ2-2,CASSVGVGGFLSGELFF,TGTGCCAGCAGTGTCGGCGTGGGCGGATTCCTTTCGGGGGAGCTGTTTTTT
-,TRBV6-2/TRBV6-3,many,TRBJ2-7,CASRRNLRDQSYEQYF,TGTGCCAGCAGACGCAACCTCCGGGACCAAAGCTACGAGCAGTACTTC
TRBD1,TRBV6-5,many,TRBJ1-1,CASSRDRGGVGVTEAFF,TGTGCCAGCAGTCGGGACAGGGGAGGGGTGGGGGTCACTGAAGCTTTCTTT
-,TRBV5-1,many,TRBJ2-1,CASSLTGDSSYNEQFF,TGCGCCAGCAGCTTAACGGGGGATAGCTCCTACAATGAGCAGTTCTTC
-,TRBV14,many,TRBJ2-2,CASSQDSTATNTGELFF,TGTGCCAGCAGCCAAGACTCGACCGCTACGAACACCGGGGAGCTGTTTTTT
-,TRBV10-2,-,TRBJ2-5,CASSAPYQETQYF,TGCGCCAGCAGTGCCCCGTACCAAGAGACCCAGTACTTC
-,TRBV11-2,many,TRBJ2-5,CASSRQQGTGGTQYF,TGTGCCAGCAGCCGTCAACAGGGAACCGGAGGGACCCAGTACTTC
-,TRBV29-1,many,TRBJ2-7,CSVEIAGIPYEQYF,TGCAGCGTTGAGATTGCAGGGATCCCCTACGAGCAGTACTTC
TRBD1,TRBV5-1,-,TRBJ2-5,CASTQRQGARETQYF,TGCGCCAGCACCCAAAGACAGGGGGCGCGAGAGACCCAGTACTTC
-,TRBV2,many,TRBJ1-1,CASSAVNTMNTEAFF,TGTGCCAGCAGTGCCGTGAATACCATGAACACTGAAGCTTTCTTT
-,TRBV20-1,-,TRBJ1-5,CSVRRINQPQHF,TGCAGTGTACGAAGGATCAATCAGCCCCAGCATTTT
TRBD1,TRBV20-1,-,TRBJ2-7,CSAMGQGVYEQYF,TGCAGTGCCATGGGACAGGGGGTTTACGAGCAGTACTTC